Listed here are 4 T cell receptor beta chains from one sample, sequenced in a study of T-cell memory formation after mild COVID-19. MiXCR, applied by TCRdb to the 5' RACE reads, yields one record per CDR3 protein. The profile shows 550,000 to 700,000 distinct CDR3 sequences, roughly 18% of them singletons. Input material: PBMCs or a T cell subset sorted from them (not recorded which). The receptors come from an adult woman who had mild COVID-19 (a few samples of this study predate the infection). Cell type and time point are not known.

This clonotype has more than one count but fewer than ten. V usage is TRBV5-6 and J usage is TRBJ2-4; 8 nucleotides line up with TRBD1. CDR1 and CDR2 from the germline V gene are SGHDT and YYEEEE. V trimming: 3 bases; J trimming: 8 bases; junction bases outside the gene matches: 7. This CDR3 is built from 14 residues. The CDR3 protein is CASSSRQGIDIQYF. CDR3 coding DNA: TGTGCCAGCAGCTCCAGACAGGGGATAGACATTCAGTACTTC.

This sequence joins TRBV7-2 and TRBJ2-5; D is perhaps TRBD1 (5 bases). The germline V and J ends were trimmed by 1 base and 13 bases, with 16 bases remaining between them. This CDR3 has 13 amino acids. CDR1 and CDR2 (germline): SGHTA, FQGNSA. DNA of the CDR3: TGTGCCAGCAGCTTAGGACAGTCTATGGGTTGGTACTTC. It translates to CASSLGQSMGWYF.

In this sample, this clonotype turned up a few times. The chain has TRBV6-1 and TRBJ1-1; TRBD1 aligns across 8 bases. The V gene's germline CDR1 is MNHNS and CDR2 SASEGT. This CDR3 is built from 19 residues. J lost 1 base, V lost 3 bases, and 16 bases had no gene match. The DNA for the CDR3 is TGTGCCAGCAGTGATATAAAAATTGGACAGGGCCTCCGGAACACTGAAGCTTTCTTT. Translation: CASSDIKIGQGLRNTEAFF.

Many counts were recorded for this clonotype. The J gene is TRBJ2-1, the V gene TRBV7-6; D not resolved. V dropped 5 bases and J dropped 6 bases, with 8 bases sitting between them. Germline V gene sequence: CDR1 SGHVS, CDR2 FNYEAQ. This CDR3 spans 12 amino acids. The CDR3 loop is CASSARGNEQFF. The CDR3 nucleotides read TGTGCCAGCAGCGCTAGAGGCAATGAGCAGTTCTTC.